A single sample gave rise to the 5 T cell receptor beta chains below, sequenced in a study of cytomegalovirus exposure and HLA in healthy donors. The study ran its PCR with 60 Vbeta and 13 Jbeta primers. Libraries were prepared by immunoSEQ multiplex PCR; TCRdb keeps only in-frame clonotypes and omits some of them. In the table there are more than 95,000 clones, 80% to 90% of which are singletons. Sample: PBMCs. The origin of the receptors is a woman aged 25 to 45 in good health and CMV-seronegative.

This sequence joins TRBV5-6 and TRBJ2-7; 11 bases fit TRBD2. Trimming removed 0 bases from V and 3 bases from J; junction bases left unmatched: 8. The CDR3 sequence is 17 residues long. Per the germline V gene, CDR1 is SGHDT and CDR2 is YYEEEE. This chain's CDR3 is CASSLDLAGGRSYEQYF. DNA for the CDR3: TGTGCCAGCAGCTTGGATCTAGCGGGAGGTCGGAGCTACGAGCAGTACTTC.

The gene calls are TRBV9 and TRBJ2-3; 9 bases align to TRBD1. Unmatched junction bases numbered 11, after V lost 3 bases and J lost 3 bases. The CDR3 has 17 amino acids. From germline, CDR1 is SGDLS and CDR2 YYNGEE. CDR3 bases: TGTGCCAGCAGCGGCGGGCGGGACAGGGTACGGACAGATACGCAGTATTTT. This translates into CASSGGRDRVRTDTQYF.

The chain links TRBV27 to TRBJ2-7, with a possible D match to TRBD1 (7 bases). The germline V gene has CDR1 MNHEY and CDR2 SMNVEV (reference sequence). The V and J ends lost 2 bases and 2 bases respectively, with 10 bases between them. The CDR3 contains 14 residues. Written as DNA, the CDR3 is TGTGCCAGCAGTTTAGCGGGACAGACCTACGAGCAGTACTTC. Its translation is CASSLAGQTYEQYF.

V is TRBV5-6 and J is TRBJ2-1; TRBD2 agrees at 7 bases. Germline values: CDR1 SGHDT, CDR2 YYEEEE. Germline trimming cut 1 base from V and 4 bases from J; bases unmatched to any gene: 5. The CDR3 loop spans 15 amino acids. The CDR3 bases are TGTGCCAGCAGCTTGAACGGGGGAGGGTACAATGAGCAGTTCTTC. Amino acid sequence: CASSLNGGGYNEQFF.

The CDR3 sequence is CASSPAQGNTGELFF. The CDR3 coding sequence is TGTGCCAGCTCACCTGCACAGGGGAACACCGGGGAGCTGTTTTTT. V gene TRBV18 combines with J gene TRBJ2-2; possible D gene TRBD1, 6 bases. The CDR3 sequence is 15 residues long. Trimming took off 3 bases at V and 1 base at J, with 9 bases between the two ends. The germline V gene has CDR1 KGHSH and CDR2 LQKENI.